The T cell receptor (beta chain) described here comes from a study of blood T cell repertoires in COVID-19. V gave up 4 bases and J gave up 5 bases; unmatched junction bases: 5. Germline loops: CDR1 MNHNS, CDR2 SASEGT. This CDR3 contains 15 residues. TCRdb's table, derived via immunoSEQ multiplex PCR, lists solely in-frame clones and lacks some. The sample lists more than 110,000 clones; more than 80% were seen once. Material: peripheral blood. The clonotype comes from a human donor in a cohort sampled during active COVID-19. This rearrangement joins TRBV6-1 to TRBJ2-5, with TRBD2 matching 12 bases. The chain's CDR3 is CASSGASGGAETQYF. CDR3 coding DNA: TGTGCCAGCAGTGGAGCTAGCGGGGGGGCCGAGACCCAGTACTTC.